These 21 T cell receptor beta chains share one sample of origin, sequenced in a study of cytomegalovirus exposure and HLA in healthy donors. The PCR used 60 Vbeta and 13 Jbeta primers. This table comes from immunoSEQ multiplex PCR, and its TCRdb copy is limited to in-frame clones, with some not included. The sample includes under 150,000 clones, roughly 80% of them seen just once. Sample: PBMCs. The source is a woman aged 40 to 49 in good health and CMV-seropositive.

The chain is built from TRBV6-5 and TRBJ2-5; 14 bases fit TRBD2. Germline assignment: CDR1 MNHEY and CDR2 SVGAGI. J lost 9 bases, V lost 6 bases, and 3 bases had no gene match. The CDR3 consists of 13 residues. The CDR3, as DNA: TGTGCCAGCAGCCCGACTAGCGGGAGGGCCCAGTACTTC. It translates to CASSPTSGRAQYF.

This clone occurred once. CDR3 protein: CATSRDRGYEQYF. For the CDR3, the DNA is TGTGCCACCAGCAGAGATCGGGGGTACGAGCAGTACTTC. The rearrangement links TRBV15 to TRBJ2-7; possibly TRBD2 for D (6 bases). The germline V and J ends were trimmed by 0 bases and 4 bases, with 7 bases remaining between them. Germline CDR1 and CDR2: LNHNV and YYDKDF (reference sequence). CDR3 size: 13 residues.

Written as DNA, the CDR3 is TGCAGCGTTCATGCGACAGGGGGCTACGAGCAGTACTTC. Translation: CSVHATGGYEQYF. The chain has TRBV29-1 and TRBJ2-5, with 9 nucleotides matching TRBD1. With the DNA end fitting TRBJ2-7 better, the J assignment may be wrong. The CDR3 is made up of 13 amino acids. Germline V gene data show CDR1 as SQVTM and CDR2 as ANQGSEA.

This clone was found a few times. The CDR3 DNA follows: TGTGCCAGCAGGTCAGGGGTGAACACTGAAGCTTTCTTT. Its protein is CASRSGVNTEAFF. The chain links TRBV6-5 to TRBJ1-1; possibly TRBD1 for D (6 bases). CDR1 MNHEY and CDR2 SVGAGI come from the germline V gene. The length of the CDR3 is 13 residues. The V and J ends lost 6 bases and 0 bases respectively, with 8 bases between them.

Only one count was recorded for this clone. This chain uses TRBV6-4 with TRBJ2-2, with unresolved D. Trimming removed 6 bases at V and 1 base at J, with 9 bases between. CDR3 length: 14 residues. The germline V gene has CDR1 MRHNA and CDR2 SNTAGT. The CDR3 loop is CASSPTRNTGELFF. The CDR3 DNA sequence: TGTGCCAGCAGCCCCACGAGGAACACCGGGGAGCTGTTTTTT.

Of note for this clone: Other nucleotide sequences in the sample specify the same CDR3. V and J are TRBV4-2 and TRBJ2-7, with TRBD1 identical over 8 bases. The ends lost 1 base at V and 2 bases at J; junction bases unmatched: 1. This CDR3 is 14 amino acids long. Looked up from germline, CDR1 is LGHNA and CDR2 is YNFKEQ. The CDR3 sequence: CASSQGTGPYEQYF. In DNA form, the CDR3 reads TGTGCCAGCAGCCAAGGGACAGGGCCCTACGAGCAGTACTTC.

This chain uses TRBV30 with TRBJ2-3; TRBD1 agrees at 8 bases. The ends lost 7 bases at V and 5 bases at J; junction bases unmatched: 8. CDR3 size: 13 residues. Germline lookup yields CDR1 GTSNPN and CDR2 SVGIG (reference sequence). The CDR3 spells CALSRGHRDTQYF. The CDR3 DNA sequence: TGTGCCTTATCCAGGGGGCATAGAGATACGCAGTATTTT.

As regards this clone: The junction does not match germline at one end; this may be a read error. The same CDR3 can be traced to other DNA sequences in this sample. V gene TRBV28 combines with J gene TRBJ1-6, with no clear D. This CDR3 is 16 amino acids long. Per the germline V gene, CDR1 is MDHEN and CDR2 is SYDVKM. As DNA, the CDR3 is TGTGCCAGCAGTTTTCCGGGAATCTCCTATAATTCACCTCTCCACTTT. Protein product: CASSFPGISYNSPLHF. Filled out from reference TRBV28 and TRBJ1-6, the complete variable domain reads DVKVTQSSRYLVKRTGEKVFLECVQDMDHENMFWYRQDPGLGLRLIYFSYDVKMKEKGDIPEGYSVSREKKERFSLILESASTNQTSMYLCASSFPGISYNSPLHFGNGTRLTVT.

The chain is built from TRBV28 and TRBJ2-7, with TRBD1 matching 7 bases. CDR3 length equals 13 residues. V lost 8 bases to trimming and J lost 10 bases; unmatched junction nucleotides: 14. The germline CDR1 and CDR2 sequences are MDHEN and SYDVKM. CDR3 in amino acids: CASQKIDRQGQYF. CDR3 DNA sequence: TGTGCCAGCCAGAAAATAGACCGACAGGGTCAGTACTTC. The full variable domain, its missing parts supplied by reference TRBV28 and TRBJ2-7, is DVKVTQSSRYLVKRTGEKVFLECVQDMDHENMFWYRQDPGLGLRLIYFSYDVKMKEKGDIPEGYSVSREKKERFSLILESASTNQTSMYLCASQKIDRQGQYFGPGTRLTVT.

This clone has a handful of counts. The chain employs TRBV10-2 and TRBJ2-7, with TRBD2 identical over 10 bases. With V trimmed by 10 bases and J by 1 base, 10 bases remained unmatched. CDR1 and CDR2 (germline): WSHSY, SAAADI. The CDR3 loop spans 15 amino acids. The CDR3 nucleotides read TGCGCCACCCCTAGCGGGAGTGAGACTTCCTACGAGCAGTACTTC. Translating gives CATPSGSETSYEQYF.

In its sample, this clone was seen a few times. In nucleotides, the CDR3 is TGTGCCACCAAGAGGGTTTCCTCTGGAAACACCATATATTTT. Its protein is CATKRVSSGNTIYF. The J gene is TRBJ1-3, the V gene TRBV28, with no clear D. This CDR3 has 14 amino acids. Deletions cut 10 bases from V and 0 bases from J, with 13 bases between. Germline V CDR1 and CDR2: MDHEN, SYDVKM.

The chain employs TRBV7-8 and TRBJ1-1; 11 positions agree with TRBD1. CDR1 is SGHVS and CDR2 is FQNEAQ in the germline V gene. Trimming removed 4 bases from V and 1 base from J; junction bases left unmatched: 8. This CDR3 is 17 amino acids long. Here the CDR3 DNA reads TGTGCCAGCAGCTCGGACAGGGGGCTTCTTCCGAACACTGAAGCTTTCTTT. It specifies CASSSDRGLLPNTEAFF.

The gene calls are TRBV4-1 and TRBJ1-1, with D tentatively TRBD1 (6 bases). The CDR3 is 17 amino acids. Trimming shortened V by 0 bases and J by 4 bases, and 18 bases separated the two germline ends. CDR1 is MGHRA and CDR2 is YSYEKL in the germline V gene. CDR3 DNA: TGCGCCAGCAGCCAAGAACGGGGGGCTTTCTCCAGCACTGAAGCTTTCTTT. Translated, it gives CASSQERGAFSSTEAFF.

The chain combines TRBV28 with TRBJ1-2; possibly TRBD1 for D (5 bases). CDR3 size: 14 residues. Trimming cost V 6 bases and J 6 bases, with 17 bases left between them. The germline CDR1 and CDR2 sequences are MDHEN and SYDVKM. CDR3 residues: CASRPWVTEHGYTF. The CDR3 region has the DNA TGTGCCAGCAGACCGTGGGTGACAGAACATGGCTACACCTTC.

This chain uses TRBV18 with TRBJ2-7; 13 bases agree with TRBD2. CDR3 size: 16 residues. V gave up 3 bases and J gave up 1 base; unmatched junction bases: 3. Germline CDR1 reads KGHSH; CDR2 reads LQKENI. The CDR3 DNA is TGTGCCAGCTCACCGACTAGCGGGAGGCTGTCCTACGAGCAGTACTTC. Its translation: CASSPTSGRLSYEQYF.

The rearrangement joins TRBV9 to TRBJ1-3, with TRBD1 matching 9 bases. Germline V gene sequence: CDR1 SGDLS, CDR2 YYNGEE. V lost 1 base to trimming and J lost 0 bases; unmatched junction nucleotides: 8. This CDR3 is 18 amino acids long. DNA of the CDR3: TGTGCCAGCAGCGTACTCCCCGGGGGACAGGGCTCTGGAAACACCATATATTTT. Translation gives CASSVLPGGQGSGNTIYF. The whole variable domain, remainder taken from reference TRBV9 and TRBJ1-3, is DSGVTQTPKHLITATGQRVTLRCSPRSGDLSVYWYQQSLDQGLQFLIQYYNGEERAKGNILERFSAQQFPDLHSELNLSSLELGDSALYFCASSVLPGGQGSGNTIYFGEGSWLTVV.

V usage is TRBV6-5 and J usage is TRBJ1-1, with D possibly being TRBD1 (5 bases). This CDR3 has 13 amino acids. The germline V and J ends were trimmed by 5 bases and 3 bases, with 10 bases remaining between them. The germline gives CDR1 MNHEY, CDR2 SVGAGI. In DNA form, the CDR3 reads TGTGCCAGCAGTCCAGGGTCAGACACTGAAGCTTTCTTT. Translation gives CASSPGSDTEAFF.

This chain joins TRBV4-2 and TRBJ2-7, with 7 bases identical to TRBD2. This CDR3 is built from 17 residues. V was clipped by 1 base and J by 1 base; unmatched bases: 10. CDR1 LGHNA and CDR2 YNFKEQ come from the germline V gene. CDR3 sequence reads: CASSQGMGVAGSYEQYF. The CDR3 DNA follows: TGTGCCAGCAGCCAAGGGATGGGGGTAGCGGGTTCCTACGAGCAGTACTTC.

V gene TRBV9 combines with J gene TRBJ2-5, with 12 bases matching TRBD2. CDR1 and CDR2 (germline): SGDLS, YYNGEE. V was pared by 4 bases and J by 5 bases, with 9 bases of the junction left unmatched. This CDR3 comprises 16 residues. The CDR3 spells CASSSRGGTSGETQYF. The CDR3 bases are TGTGCCAGCAGCTCTAGGGGGGGGACTAGCGGGGAGACCCAGTACTTC.

The rearrangement joins TRBV7-9 to TRBJ2-7, with 7 nucleotides matching TRBD1. Germline CDR1 SEHNR, CDR2 FQNEAQ (reference sequence). The V and J ends lost 3 bases and 0 bases, in that order; junction bases with no gene match: 5. CDR3 size: 15 residues. The CDR3 protein is CASSFDRDLSYEQYF. In DNA form, the CDR3 reads TGTGCCAGCAGCTTCGACAGGGACCTCTCCTACGAGCAGTACTTC.

V gene TRBV18 combines with J gene TRBJ1-2; D gene uncertain. Germline V gives CDR1 KGHSH, CDR2 LQKENI. This CDR3 has 15 residues. V gave up 6 bases and J gave up 4 bases, with 18 bases separating them. The CDR3 DNA follows: TGTGCCAGCTCTAAAACGACCCGGGAAACCTATGGCTACACCTTC. It codes for CASSKTTRETYGYTF. Together with reference TRBV18 and TRBJ1-2, the CDR3 gives the full variable domain: NAGVMQNPRHLVRRRGQEARLRCSPMKGHSHVYWYRQLPEEGLKFMVYLQKENIIDESGMPKERFSAEFPKEGPSILRIQQVVRGDSAAYFCASSKTTRETYGYTFGSGTRLTVV.